This passage covers 4 T cell receptor beta chains from one sample sequenced in a study of shared T cell receptors in the human thymus. Measured with immunoSEQ multiplex PCR; TCRdb has only the in-frame clones, and not every one. The sample gives roughly 710,000 clones, 70% to 90% of which show up once; around 0.0094% is in the top ten. The data were also submitted as part of a second study, on human thymus T cells.

Sequencing was carried out using thymocytes. Receptors were obtained from a girl in the first two years of life with a congenital heart defect.

This clone was counted only a few times. The chain employs TRBV5-4 and TRBJ2-3; 8 bases agree with TRBD2. The V gene's germline CDR1 is SGHNT and CDR2 YYREEE (reference sequence). Trimming took 0 bases from V and 2 from J; bases not matched to a gene: 8. There are 17 residues in the CDR3. The CDR3 sequence is CASSLVRAGADTDTQYF. DNA for the CDR3: TGTGCCAGCAGCTTGGTTCGAGCGGGGGCCGACACAGATACGCAGTATTTT.

V is TRBV27 and J is TRBJ2-1; D is perhaps TRBD2 (7 bases). Germline V gene data show CDR1 as MNHEY and CDR2 as SMNVEV (reference sequence). CDR3 length: 19 amino acids. V lost 2 bases and J 2 bases, leaving 22 bases between the germline ends. The CDR3 sequence: CASSLVSGGPEDPYNEQFF. CDR3 DNA: TGTGCCAGCAGTTTAGTATCCGGGGGGCCGGAAGATCCCTACAATGAGCAGTTCTTC.

This clone came up once. The chain is built from TRBV12-5 and TRBJ1-2; D remains ambiguous. Germline-derived CDR1 and CDR2 are LGHNT and FRNRAP. Trimming shortened V by 6 bases and J by 2 bases, and 10 bases separated the two germline ends. This CDR3 comprises 13 residues. In nucleotides, the CDR3 is TGTGCTAGTGGATCCCCCATGAACTATGGCTACACCTTC. This sequence encodes CASGSPMNYGYTF.

The CDR3 sequence: CASSKGGSRGAKNIQYF. In DNA, the CDR3 is TGTGCCAGCAGCAAGGGAGGGAGTCGGGGGGCCAAAAACATTCAGTACTTC. The rearrangement uses TRBV21-1 and TRBJ2-4; the DNA was not compared with TRBD2, the D call given in the table. TRBV21-1 is recorded as a pseudogene. The CDR3 contains 17 residues.